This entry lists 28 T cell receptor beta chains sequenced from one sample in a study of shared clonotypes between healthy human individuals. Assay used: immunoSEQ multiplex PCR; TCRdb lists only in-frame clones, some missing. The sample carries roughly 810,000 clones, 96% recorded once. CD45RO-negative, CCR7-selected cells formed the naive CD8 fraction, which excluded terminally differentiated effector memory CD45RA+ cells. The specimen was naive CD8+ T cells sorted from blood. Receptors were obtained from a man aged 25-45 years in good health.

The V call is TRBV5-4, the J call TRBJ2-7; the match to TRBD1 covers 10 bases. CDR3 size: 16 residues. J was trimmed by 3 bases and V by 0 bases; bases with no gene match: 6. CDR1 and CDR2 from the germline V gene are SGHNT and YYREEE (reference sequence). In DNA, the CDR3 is TGTGCCAGCAGCTTGGCCCTGGGACAGGGGATCTACGAGCAGTACTTC. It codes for CASSLALGQGIYEQYF.

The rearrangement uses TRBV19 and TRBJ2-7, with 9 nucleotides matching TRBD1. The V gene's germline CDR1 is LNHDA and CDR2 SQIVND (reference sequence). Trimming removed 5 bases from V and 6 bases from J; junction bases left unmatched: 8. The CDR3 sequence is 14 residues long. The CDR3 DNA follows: TGTGCCAGTAGTCCGAGCCGGGACAGGGTCGAGCAGTACTTC. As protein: CASSPSRDRVEQYF.

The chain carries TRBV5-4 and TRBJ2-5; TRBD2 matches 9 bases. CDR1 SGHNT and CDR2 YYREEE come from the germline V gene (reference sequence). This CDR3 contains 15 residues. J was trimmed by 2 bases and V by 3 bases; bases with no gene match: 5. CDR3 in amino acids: CASSSLAGRQETQYF. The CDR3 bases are TGTGCCAGCAGCTCCCTAGCGGGACGGCAAGAGACCCAGTACTTC.

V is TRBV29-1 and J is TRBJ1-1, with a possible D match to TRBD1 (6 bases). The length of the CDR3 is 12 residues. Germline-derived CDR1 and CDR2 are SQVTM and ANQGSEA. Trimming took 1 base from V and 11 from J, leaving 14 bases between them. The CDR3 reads CSVEVGGTDAFF. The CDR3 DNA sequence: TGCAGCGTTGAAGTGGGGGGCACGGATGCTTTCTTT.

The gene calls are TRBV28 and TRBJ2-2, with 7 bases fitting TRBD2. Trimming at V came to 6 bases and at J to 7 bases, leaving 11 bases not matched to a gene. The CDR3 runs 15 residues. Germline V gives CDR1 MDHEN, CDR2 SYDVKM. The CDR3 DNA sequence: TGTGCCAGCAGGGGCGGGAGATTTATGGTCGGGGAGCTGTTTTTT. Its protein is CASRGGRFMVGELFF.

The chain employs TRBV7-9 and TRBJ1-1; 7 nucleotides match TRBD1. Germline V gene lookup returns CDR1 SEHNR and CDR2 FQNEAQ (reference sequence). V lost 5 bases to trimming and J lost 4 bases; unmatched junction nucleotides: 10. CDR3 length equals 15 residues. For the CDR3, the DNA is TGTGCCAGCAGCGGGTCGACAGGGCCCCTCACTGAAGCTTTCTTT. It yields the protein CASSGSTGPLTEAFF.

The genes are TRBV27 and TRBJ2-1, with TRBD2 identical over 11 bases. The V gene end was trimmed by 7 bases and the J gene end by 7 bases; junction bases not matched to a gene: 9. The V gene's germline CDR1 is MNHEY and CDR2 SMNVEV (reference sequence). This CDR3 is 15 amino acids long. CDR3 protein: CASTLTSGSVNEQFF. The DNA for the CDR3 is TGTGCCAGCACCCTTACTAGCGGGAGTGTTAATGAGCAGTTCTTC.

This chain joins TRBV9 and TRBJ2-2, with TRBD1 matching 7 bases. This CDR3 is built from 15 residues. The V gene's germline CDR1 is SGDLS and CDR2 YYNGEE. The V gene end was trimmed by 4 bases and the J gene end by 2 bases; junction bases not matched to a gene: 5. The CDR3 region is CASSPRDSNTGELFF. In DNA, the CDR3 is TGTGCCAGCAGCCCCCGGGACAGTAACACCGGGGAGCTGTTTTTT.

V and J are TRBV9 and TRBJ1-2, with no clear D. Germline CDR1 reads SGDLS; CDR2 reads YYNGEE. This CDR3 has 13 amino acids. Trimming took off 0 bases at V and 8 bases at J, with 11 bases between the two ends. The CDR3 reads CASSVGGAGGYTF. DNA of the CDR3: TGTGCCAGCAGCGTAGGCGGAGCCGGGGGCTACACCTTC.

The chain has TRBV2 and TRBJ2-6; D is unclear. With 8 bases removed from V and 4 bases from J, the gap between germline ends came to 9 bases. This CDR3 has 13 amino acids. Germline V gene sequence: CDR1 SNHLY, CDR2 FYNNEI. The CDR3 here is CASVTSGANVLTF. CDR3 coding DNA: TGTGCCAGCGTTACCTCCGGGGCCAACGTCCTGACTTTC.

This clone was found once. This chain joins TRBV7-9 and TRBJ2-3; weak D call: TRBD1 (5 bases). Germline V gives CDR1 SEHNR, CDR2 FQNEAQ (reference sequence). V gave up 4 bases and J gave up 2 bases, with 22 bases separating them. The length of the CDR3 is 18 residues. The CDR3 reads CASSSPQLGLGHTDTQYF. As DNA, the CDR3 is TGTGCCAGCAGCTCCCCGCAGTTGGGCTTAGGACACACAGATACGCAGTATTTT. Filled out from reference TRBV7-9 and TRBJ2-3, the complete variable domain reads DTGVSQNPRHKITKRGQNVTFRCDPISEHNRLYWYRQTLGQGPEFLTYFQNEAQLEKSRLLSDRFSAERPKGSFSTLEIQRTEQGDSAMYLCASSSPQLGLGHTDTQYFGPGTRLTVL.

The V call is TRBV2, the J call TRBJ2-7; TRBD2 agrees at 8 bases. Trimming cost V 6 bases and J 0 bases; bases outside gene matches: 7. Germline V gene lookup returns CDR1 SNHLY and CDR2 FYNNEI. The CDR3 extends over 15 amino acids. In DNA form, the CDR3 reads TGTGCCAGCAGCAGCCTAGCGGGTAACTCCTACGAGCAGTACTTC. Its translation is CASSSLAGNSYEQYF.

CDR3 in amino acids: CASSLGLGLKTGELFF. The CDR3 DNA follows: TGTGCCAGCAGCTTAGGTCTGGGACTAAAAACCGGGGAGCTGTTTTTT. V is TRBV11-3 and J is TRBJ2-2; 7 nucleotides line up with TRBD2. The germline V gene has CDR1 SGHNT and CDR2 YENEEA. CDR3 length: 16 amino acids. Losses at the gene ends were 1 base for V and 5 bases for J; bases not matched to a gene: 7.

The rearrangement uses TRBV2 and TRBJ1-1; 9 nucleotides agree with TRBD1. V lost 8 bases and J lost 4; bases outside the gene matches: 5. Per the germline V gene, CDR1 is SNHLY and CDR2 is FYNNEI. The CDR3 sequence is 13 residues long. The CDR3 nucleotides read TGTGCCAGCCCCGGGACAGGGATCACTGAAGCTTTCTTT. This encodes CASPGTGITEAFF. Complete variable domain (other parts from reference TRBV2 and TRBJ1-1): EPEVTQTPSHQVTQMGQEVILRCVPISNHLYFYWYRQILGQKVEFLVSFYNNEISEKSEIFDDQFSVERPDGSNFTLKIRSTKLEDSAMYFCASPGTGITEAFFGQGTRLTVV.

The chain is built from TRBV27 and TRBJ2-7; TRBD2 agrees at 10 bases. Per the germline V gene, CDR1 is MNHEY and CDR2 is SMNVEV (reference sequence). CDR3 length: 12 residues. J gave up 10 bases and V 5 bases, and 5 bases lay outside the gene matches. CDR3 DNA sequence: TGTGCCAGCAGTACAATAGCGGGAGGACAGTACTTC. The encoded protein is CASSTIAGGQYF.

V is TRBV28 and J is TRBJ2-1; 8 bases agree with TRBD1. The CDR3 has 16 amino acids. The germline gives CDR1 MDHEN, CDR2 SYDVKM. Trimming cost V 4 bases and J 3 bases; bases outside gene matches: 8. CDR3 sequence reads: CASSSTGTGLYNEQFF. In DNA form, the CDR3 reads TGTGCCAGCAGTTCTACCGGGACAGGACTCTACAATGAGCAGTTCTTC.

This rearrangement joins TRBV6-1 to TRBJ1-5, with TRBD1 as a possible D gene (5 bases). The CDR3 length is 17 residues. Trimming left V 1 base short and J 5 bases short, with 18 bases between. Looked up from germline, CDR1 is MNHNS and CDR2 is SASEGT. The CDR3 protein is CASSEDFGGSGYQPQHF. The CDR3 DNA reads TGTGCCAGCAGTGAAGATTTTGGGGGGTCGGGCTATCAGCCCCAGCATTTT.

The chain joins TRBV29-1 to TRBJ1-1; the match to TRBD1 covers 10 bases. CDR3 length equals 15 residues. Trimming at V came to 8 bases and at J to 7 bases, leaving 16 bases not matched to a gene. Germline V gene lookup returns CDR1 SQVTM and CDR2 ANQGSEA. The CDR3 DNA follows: TGCAGCTTCCTCTCCGCAGACAGGGGGCCAATTGAAGCTTTCTTT. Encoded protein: CSFLSADRGPIEAFF.

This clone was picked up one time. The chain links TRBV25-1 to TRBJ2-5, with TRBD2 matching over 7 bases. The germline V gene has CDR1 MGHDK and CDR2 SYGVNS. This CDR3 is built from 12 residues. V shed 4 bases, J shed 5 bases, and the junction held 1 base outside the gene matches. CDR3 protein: CASSVGGETQYF. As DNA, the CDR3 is TGTGCCAGCAGTGTCGGGGGGGAGACCCAGTACTTC.

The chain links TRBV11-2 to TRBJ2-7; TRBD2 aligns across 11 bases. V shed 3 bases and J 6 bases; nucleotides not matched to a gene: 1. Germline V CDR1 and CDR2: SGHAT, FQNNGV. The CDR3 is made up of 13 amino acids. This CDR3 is CASSLTSGVEQYF. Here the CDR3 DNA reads TGTGCCAGCAGCTTGACTAGCGGGGTCGAGCAGTACTTC.

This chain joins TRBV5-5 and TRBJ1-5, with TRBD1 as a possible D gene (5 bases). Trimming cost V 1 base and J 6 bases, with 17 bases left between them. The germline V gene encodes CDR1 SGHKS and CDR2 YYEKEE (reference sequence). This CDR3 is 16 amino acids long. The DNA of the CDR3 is TGTGCCAGCAGCTTGCAGGGTGACACAAGCTTTCAGCCCCAGCATTTT. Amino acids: CASSLQGDTSFQPQHF.

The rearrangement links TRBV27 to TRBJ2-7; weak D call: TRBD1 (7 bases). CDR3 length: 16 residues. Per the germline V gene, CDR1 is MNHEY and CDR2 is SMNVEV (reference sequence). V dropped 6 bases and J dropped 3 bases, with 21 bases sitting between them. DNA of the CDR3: TGTGCCAGCAGGGGGGGTCAAGGGGGCTCCCTCTACGAGCAGTACTTC. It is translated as CASRGGQGGSLYEQYF.

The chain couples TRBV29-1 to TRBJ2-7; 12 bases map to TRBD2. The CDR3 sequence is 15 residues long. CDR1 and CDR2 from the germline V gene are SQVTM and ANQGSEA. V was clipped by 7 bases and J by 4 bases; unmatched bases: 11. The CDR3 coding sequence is TGCAGCGCTCTTTCCCTAGCGGGAGGGCCGTACGAGCAGTACTTC. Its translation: CSALSLAGGPYEQYF.

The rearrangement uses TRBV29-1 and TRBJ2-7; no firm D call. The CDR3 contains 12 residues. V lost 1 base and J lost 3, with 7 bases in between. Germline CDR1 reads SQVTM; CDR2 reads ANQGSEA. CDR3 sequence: CSVEGSHYEQYF. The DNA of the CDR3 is TGCAGCGTTGAAGGGAGCCACTACGAGCAGTACTTC.

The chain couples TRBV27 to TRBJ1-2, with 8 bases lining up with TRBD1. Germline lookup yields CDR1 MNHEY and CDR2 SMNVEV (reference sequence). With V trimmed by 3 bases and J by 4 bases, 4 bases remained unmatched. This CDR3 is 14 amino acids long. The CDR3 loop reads CASSFQQGGYGYTF. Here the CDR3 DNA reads TGTGCCAGCAGTTTTCAACAGGGGGGCTATGGCTACACCTTC.

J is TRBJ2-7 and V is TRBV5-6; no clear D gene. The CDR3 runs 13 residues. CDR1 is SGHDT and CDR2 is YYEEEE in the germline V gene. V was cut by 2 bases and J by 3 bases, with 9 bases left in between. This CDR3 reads CASSFGRGYEQYF. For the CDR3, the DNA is TGTGCCAGCAGCTTTGGACGCGGCTACGAGCAGTACTTC.

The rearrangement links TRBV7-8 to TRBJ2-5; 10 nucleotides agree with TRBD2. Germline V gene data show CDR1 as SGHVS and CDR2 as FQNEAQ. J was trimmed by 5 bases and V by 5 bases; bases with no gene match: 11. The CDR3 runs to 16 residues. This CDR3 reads CASSPGLAEWRETQYF. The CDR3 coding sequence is TGTGCCAGCAGCCCAGGACTAGCGGAATGGAGGGAGACCCAGTACTTC.

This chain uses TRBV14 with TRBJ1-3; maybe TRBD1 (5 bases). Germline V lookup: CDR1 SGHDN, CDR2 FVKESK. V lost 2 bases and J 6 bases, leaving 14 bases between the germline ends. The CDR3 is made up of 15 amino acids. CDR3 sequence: CASSQRRGAENTIYF. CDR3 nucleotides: TGTGCCAGCAGCCAAAGGAGAGGGGCAGAAAACACCATATATTTT. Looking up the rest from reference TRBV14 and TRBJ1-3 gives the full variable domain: EAGVTQFPSHSVIEKGQTVTLRCDPISGHDNLYWYRRVMGKEIKFLLHFVKESKQDESGMPNNRFLAERTGGTYSTLKVQPAELEDSGVYFCASSQRRGAENTIYFGEGSWLTVV.